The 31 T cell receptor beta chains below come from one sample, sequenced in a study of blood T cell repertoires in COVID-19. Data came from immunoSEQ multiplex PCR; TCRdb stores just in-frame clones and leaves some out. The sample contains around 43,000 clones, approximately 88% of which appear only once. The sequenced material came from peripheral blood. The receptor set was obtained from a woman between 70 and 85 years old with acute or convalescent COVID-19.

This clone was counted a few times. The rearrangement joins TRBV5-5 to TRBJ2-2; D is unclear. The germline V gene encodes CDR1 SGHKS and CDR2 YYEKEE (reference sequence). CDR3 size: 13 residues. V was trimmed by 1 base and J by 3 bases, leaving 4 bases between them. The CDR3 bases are TGTGCCAGCAGCTTGCGGGACACCGGGGAGCTGTTTTTT. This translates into CASSLRDTGELFF.

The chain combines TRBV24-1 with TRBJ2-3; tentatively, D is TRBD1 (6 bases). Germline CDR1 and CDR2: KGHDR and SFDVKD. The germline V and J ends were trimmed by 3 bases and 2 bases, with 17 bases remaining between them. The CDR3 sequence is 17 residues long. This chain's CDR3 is CATSDTPGQGVTDTQYF. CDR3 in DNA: TGTGCCACCAGTGATACCCCGGGACAAGGAGTCACAGATACGCAGTATTTT.

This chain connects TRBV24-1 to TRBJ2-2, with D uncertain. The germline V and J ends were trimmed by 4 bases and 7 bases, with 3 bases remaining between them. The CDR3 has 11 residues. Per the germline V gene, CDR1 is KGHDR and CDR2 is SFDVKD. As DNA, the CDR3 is TGTGCCACCAGTGACGGCGGGGAGCTGTTTTTT. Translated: CATSDGGELFF.

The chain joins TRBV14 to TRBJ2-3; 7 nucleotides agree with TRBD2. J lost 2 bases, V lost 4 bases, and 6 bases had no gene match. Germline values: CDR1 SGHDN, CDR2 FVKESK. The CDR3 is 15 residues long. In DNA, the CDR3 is TGTGCCAGCAGCCGGCTAGCGGATTACACAGATACGCAGTATTTT. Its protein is CASSRLADYTDTQYF.

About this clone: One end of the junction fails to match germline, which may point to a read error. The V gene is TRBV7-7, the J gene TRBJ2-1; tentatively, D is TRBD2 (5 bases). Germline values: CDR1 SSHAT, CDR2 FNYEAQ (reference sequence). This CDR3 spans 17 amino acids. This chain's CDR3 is CASSLDPRRAVYNEQFF. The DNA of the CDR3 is TGTGCTAGCAGCCTTGACCCTCGGCGGGCGGTCTACAATGAGCAGTTCTTC.

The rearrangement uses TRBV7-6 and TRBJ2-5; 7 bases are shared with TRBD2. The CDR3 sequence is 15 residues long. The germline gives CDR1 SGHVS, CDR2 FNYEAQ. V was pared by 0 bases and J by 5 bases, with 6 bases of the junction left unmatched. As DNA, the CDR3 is TGTGCCAGCAGCTTAGCGTTAGCGGGTGGGGAGACCCAGTACTTC. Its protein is CASSLALAGGETQYF.

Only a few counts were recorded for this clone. The CDR3 coding sequence is TGTGCCAGCAGTGTGGACGGACACATAGGGGAGACCCAGTACTTC. This translates into CASSVDGHIGETQYF. The chain combines TRBV2 with TRBJ2-5; tentatively, D is TRBD1 (5 bases). The V gene lost 4 bases and the J gene lost 5 bases, with 17 bases spanning the gap. The length of the CDR3 is 15 residues. The germline V gene encodes CDR1 SNHLY and CDR2 FYNNEI.

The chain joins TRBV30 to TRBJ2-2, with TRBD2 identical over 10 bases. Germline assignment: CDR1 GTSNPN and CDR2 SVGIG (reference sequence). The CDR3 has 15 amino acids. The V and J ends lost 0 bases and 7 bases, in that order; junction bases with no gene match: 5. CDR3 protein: CAWSVGLAGVGELFF. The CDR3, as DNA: TGTGCCTGGAGTGTAGGGCTAGCGGGGGTCGGGGAGCTGTTTTTT.

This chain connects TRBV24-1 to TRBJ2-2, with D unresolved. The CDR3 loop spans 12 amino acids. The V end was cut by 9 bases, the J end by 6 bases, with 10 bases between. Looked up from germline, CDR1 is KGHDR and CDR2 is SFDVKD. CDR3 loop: CATGPEPGELFF. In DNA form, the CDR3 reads TGTGCCACCGGTCCGGAGCCCGGGGAGCTGTTTTTT.

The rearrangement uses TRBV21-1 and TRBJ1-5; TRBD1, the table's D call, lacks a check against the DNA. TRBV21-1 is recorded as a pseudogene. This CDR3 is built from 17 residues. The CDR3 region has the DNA TGTGCCAGCAGCTCACACCCGGGACAGGGGGAGAATCAGCCCCAGCATTTT. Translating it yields CASSSHPGQGENQPQHF.

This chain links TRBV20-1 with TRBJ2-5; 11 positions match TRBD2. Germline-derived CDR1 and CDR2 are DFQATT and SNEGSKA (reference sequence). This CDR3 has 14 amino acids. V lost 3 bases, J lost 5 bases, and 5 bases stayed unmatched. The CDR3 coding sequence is TGCAGTGCTAGTATAGCGGGAGGGCCGGAGACCCAGTACTTC. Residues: CSASIAGGPETQYF.

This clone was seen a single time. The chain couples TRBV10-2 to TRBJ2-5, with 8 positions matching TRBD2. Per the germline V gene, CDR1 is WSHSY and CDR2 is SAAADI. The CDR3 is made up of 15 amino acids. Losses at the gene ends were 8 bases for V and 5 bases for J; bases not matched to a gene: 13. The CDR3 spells CASRSPAGVGETQYF. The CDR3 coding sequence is TGCGCCAGCCGAAGTCCAGCGGGGGTGGGGGAGACCCAGTACTTC.

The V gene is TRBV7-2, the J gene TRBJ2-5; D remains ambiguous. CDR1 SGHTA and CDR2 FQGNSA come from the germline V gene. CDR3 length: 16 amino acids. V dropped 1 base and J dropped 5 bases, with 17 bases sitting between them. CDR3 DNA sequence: TGTGCCAGCAGCTTAGTGGGTGGGTTGGCCGGGGAGACCCAGTACTTC. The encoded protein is CASSLVGGLAGETQYF.

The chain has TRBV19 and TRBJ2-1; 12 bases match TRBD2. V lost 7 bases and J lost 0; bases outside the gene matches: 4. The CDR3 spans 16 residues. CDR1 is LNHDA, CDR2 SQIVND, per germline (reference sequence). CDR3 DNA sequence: TGTGCCAGTACCCCTAGCGGGAGGGCCTCCTACAATGAGCAGTTCTTC. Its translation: CASTPSGRASYNEQFF.

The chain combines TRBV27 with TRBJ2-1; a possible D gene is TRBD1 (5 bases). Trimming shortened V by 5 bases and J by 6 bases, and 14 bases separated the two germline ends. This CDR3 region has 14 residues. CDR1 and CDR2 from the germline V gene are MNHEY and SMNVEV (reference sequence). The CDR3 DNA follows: TGTGCCAGCAGTCCCTTAGGGGATTTCAATGAGCAGTTCTTC. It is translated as CASSPLGDFNEQFF.

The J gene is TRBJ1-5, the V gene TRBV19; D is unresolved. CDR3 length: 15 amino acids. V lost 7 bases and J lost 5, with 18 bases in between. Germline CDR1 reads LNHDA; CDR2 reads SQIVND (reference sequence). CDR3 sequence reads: CASKMFPMEDQPQHF. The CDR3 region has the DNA TGTGCCAGTAAAATGTTTCCTATGGAGGATCAGCCCCAGCATTTT.

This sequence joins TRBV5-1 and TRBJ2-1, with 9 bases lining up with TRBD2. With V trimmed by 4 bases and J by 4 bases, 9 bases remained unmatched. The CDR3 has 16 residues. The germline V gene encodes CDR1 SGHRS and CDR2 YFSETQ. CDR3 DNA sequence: TGCGCCAGCAGCGCGGCCGCGACTAGCGGATACAATGAGCAGTTCTTC. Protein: CASSAAATSGYNEQFF. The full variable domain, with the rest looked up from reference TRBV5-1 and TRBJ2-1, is KAGVTQTPRYLIKTRGQQVTLSCSPISGHRSVSWYQQTPGQGLQFLFEYFSETQRNKGNFPGRFSGRQFSNSRSEMNVSTLELGDSALYLCASSAAATSGYNEQFFGPGTRLTVL.

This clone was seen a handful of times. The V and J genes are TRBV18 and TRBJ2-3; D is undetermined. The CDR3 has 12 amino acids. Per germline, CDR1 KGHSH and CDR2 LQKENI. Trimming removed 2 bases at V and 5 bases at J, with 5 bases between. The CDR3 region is CASSPSIDTQYF. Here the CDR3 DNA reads TGTGCCAGCTCACCATCAATAGATACGCAGTATTTT.

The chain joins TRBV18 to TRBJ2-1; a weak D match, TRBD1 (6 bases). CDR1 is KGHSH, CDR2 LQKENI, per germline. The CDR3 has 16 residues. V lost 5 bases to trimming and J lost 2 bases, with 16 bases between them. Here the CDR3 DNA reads TGTGCCAGCTCAGAATTCAGGGGCGAAACCTACAATGAGCAGTTCTTC. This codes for CASSEFRGETYNEQFF.

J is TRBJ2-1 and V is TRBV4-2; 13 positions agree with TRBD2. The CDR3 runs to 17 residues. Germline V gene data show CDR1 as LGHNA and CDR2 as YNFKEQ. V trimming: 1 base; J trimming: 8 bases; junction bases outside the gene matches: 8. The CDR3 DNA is TGTGCCAGCAGCCAAGTCCCGGGACTAGCGGGATCCCATGAGCAGTTCTTC. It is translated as CASSQVPGLAGSHEQFF.

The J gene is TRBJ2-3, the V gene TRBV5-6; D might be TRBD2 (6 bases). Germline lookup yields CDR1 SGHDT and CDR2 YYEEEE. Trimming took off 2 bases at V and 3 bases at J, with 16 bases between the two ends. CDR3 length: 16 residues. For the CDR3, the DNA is TGTGCCAGCAGCTTTCTTGTCGGGAGCCCGACAGATACGCAGTATTTT. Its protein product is CASSFLVGSPTDTQYF.

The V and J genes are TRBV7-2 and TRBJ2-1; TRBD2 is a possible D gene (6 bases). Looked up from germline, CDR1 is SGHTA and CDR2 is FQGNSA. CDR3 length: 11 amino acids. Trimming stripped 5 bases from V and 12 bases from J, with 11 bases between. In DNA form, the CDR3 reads TGTGCCAGCAGCCTTGGGGACTTGCAGTTCTTC. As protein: CASSLGDLQFF.

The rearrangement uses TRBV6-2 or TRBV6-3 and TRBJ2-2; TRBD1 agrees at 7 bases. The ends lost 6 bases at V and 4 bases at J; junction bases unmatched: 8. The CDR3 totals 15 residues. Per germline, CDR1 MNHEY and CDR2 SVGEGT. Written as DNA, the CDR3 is TGTGCCAGCAGCTGGACAGGTCCGAGCACCGGGGAGCTGTTTTTT. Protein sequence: CASSWTGPSTGELFF.

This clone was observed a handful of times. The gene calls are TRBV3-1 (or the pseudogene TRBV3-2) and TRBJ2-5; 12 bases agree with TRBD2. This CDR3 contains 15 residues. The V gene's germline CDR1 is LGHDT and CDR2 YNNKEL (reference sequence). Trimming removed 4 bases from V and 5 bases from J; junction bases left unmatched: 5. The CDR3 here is CASSPRLAGEETQYF. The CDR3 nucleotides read TGTGCCAGCAGCCCCCGACTAGCGGGGGAGGAGACCCAGTACTTC.

The CDR3 DNA reads as TGTGCCAGCAGTCCCCGGACAGATCGGCGGCCCCAGCATTTT. It yields the protein CASSPRTDRRPQHF. The chain couples TRBV6-5 to TRBJ1-5, with D tentatively TRBD1 (6 bases). Trimming shortened V by 5 bases and J by 9 bases, and 17 bases separated the two germline ends. This CDR3 is 14 amino acids long. Germline V gene sequence: CDR1 MNHEY, CDR2 SVGAGI.

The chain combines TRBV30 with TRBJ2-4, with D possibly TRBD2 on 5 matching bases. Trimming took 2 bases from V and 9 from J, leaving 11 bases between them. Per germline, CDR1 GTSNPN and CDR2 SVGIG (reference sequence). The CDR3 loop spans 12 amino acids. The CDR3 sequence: CAWSISETIQYF. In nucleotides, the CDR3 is TGTGCCTGGAGTATTAGCGAGACCATTCAGTACTTC.

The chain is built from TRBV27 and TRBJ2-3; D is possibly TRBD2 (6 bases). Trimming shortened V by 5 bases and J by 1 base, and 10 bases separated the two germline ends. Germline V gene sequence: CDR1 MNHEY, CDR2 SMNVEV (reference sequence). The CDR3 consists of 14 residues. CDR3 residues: CASSRGGRTDTQYF. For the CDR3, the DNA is TGTGCCAGCAGTAGGGGAGGCCGCACAGATACGCAGTATTTT.

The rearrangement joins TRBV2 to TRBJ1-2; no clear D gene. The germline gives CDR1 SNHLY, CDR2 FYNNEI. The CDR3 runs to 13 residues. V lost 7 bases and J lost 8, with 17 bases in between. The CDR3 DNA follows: TGTGCCAGCATACAGATGGGCTTGAGCGGCTACACCTTC. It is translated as CASIQMGLSGYTF.

CDR3 nucleotides: TGTGCCAGCTCACCGTTCGGTGAGGAAAAACTGTTTTTT. Its protein is CASSPFGEEKLFF. The rearrangement links TRBV18 to TRBJ1-4, with D uncertain. The V end was cut by 3 bases, the J end by 8 bases, with 10 bases between. The CDR3 loop spans 13 amino acids. The germline gives CDR1 KGHSH, CDR2 LQKENI.

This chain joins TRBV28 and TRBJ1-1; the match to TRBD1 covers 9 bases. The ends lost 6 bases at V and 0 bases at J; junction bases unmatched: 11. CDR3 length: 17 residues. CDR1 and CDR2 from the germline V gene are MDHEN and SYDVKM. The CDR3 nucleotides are TGTGCCAGCAGCCCCCAGGGACAGGGAACGATGAACACTGAAGCTTTCTTT. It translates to CASSPQGQGTMNTEAFF.

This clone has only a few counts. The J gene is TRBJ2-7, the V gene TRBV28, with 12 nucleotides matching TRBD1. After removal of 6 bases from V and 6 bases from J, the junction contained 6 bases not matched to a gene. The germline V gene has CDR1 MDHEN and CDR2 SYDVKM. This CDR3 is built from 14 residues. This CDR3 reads CASRWGTGGSEQYV. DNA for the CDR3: TGTGCCAGCAGGTGGGGGACAGGGGGCTCCGAGCAGTACGTC.